The next 12 T cell receptor beta chains were all read from a single sample in a study of T cells in Graves' hyperthyroidism and ophthalmopathy. TCR beta CDR3 regions were amplified from RNA transcripts. When the TCR CDR3 underwent first-round RT-PCR, the HTBI primer set was used. Each CDR3 protein gets one entry after TCRdb re-called the multiplex PCR reads with MiXCR. The data show about 560,000 distinct CDR3 sequences, about a sixth seen once. The sequencing input was blood. The receptors were gathered from a young woman with Graves' hyperthyroidism.

Note on this clonotype: A much larger clone sits a single nucleotide away, making a read error possible. This chain uses TRBV7-2 with TRBJ2-5; 12 nucleotides line up with TRBD2. CDR3 size: 15 residues. J gave up 5 bases and V 4 bases, and 5 bases lay outside the gene matches. Germline CDR1 reads SGHTA; CDR2 reads FQGNSA. The CDR3 loop is CASSSSGRAMETQYF. CDR3 sequence (DNA): TGTGCCAGCAGCTCTAGCGGGAGGGCCATGGAGACCCAGTACTTC.

Ten or more counts support this clonotype. V is TRBV7-2 and J is TRBJ1-1; 7 nucleotides agree with TRBD1. Germline-derived CDR1 and CDR2 are SGHTA and FQGNSA. This CDR3 is built from 15 residues. V shed 3 bases and J 0 bases; nucleotides not matched to a gene: 4. The CDR3 reads CASSFRQGMNTEAFF. CDR3 bases: TGTGCCAGCAGCTTTCGACAGGGCATGAACACTGAAGCTTTCTTT.

In this sample, this clonotype turned up a few times. The chain recombines TRBV4-3 with TRBJ1-6, with D uncertain. Trimming took off 0 bases at V and 13 bases at J, with 16 bases between the two ends. The CDR3 covers 15 residues. Germline V gene sequence: CDR1 LGHNA, CDR2 YSLEER. The CDR3 here is CASSQEQPPRVPLHF. CDR3 nucleotide sequence: TGCGCCAGCAGCCAAGAGCAGCCCCCAAGAGTTCCCCTCCACTTT.

In its sample, this clonotype was seen many times. The chain uses TRBV3-1 and TRBJ2-1; the match to TRBD2 covers 10 bases. CDR3 length: 16 residues. Germline trimming cut 1 base from V and 9 bases from J; bases unmatched to any gene: 9. Germline CDR1 LGHDT, CDR2 YNNKEL (reference sequence). The CDR3: CASSQVKAGGPGEQFF. CDR3 nucleotide sequence: TGTGCCAGCAGCCAAGTTAAAGCGGGGGGGCCGGGTGAGCAGTTCTTC.

This clonotype was observed many times. The V and J genes are TRBV6-1 and TRBJ1-4; 9 nucleotides line up with TRBD1. The CDR3 is 16 residues long. The J segment lost 10 bases and the V segment lost 6 bases, leaving 15 bases of the junction unmatched. Germline V gene sequence: CDR1 MNHNS, CDR2 SASEGT. The chain's CDR3 is CASRKLPGQGTLKLFF. The CDR3 DNA reads as TGTGCCAGCAGGAAACTACCGGGACAGGGTACCTTAAAACTGTTTTTT.

This clonotype was observed a handful of times. This sequence joins TRBV5-1 and TRBJ2-1; D remains unclear. This CDR3 contains 12 residues. With 0 bases removed from V and 14 bases from J, the gap between germline ends came to 12 bases. CDR1 SGHRS and CDR2 YFSETQ come from the germline V gene. DNA of the CDR3: TGCGCCAGCAGCTTGGAGGTCCTAGGGAAGTTCTTC. This gives the protein CASSLEVLGKFF.

This clonotype was counted ten times or more. This chain uses TRBV7-9 with TRBJ2-1; unclear D gene. CDR1 is SEHNR and CDR2 is FQNEAQ in the germline V gene (reference sequence). Between the trimmed V and J ends, which lost 5 bases and 5 bases, there was a span of 13 bases. CDR3 length equals 14 residues. Here the CDR3 reads CASSPRPPHNEQFF. Here the CDR3 DNA reads TGTGCCAGCAGCCCCCGACCCCCGCACAATGAGCAGTTCTTC.

This clonotype appeared many times. The chain joins TRBV12-3 or TRBV12-4 to TRBJ2-1; D call uncertain. The CDR3 extends over 16 amino acids. V lost 6 bases and J 3 bases, leaving 18 bases between the germline ends. For the CDR3, the DNA is TGTGCCAGCAGCCTGTCCACCAGACCATACTACAATGAGCAGTTCTTC. It codes for CASSLSTRPYYNEQFF.

The CDR3 reads CSVHRGPNYGYTF. DNA for the CDR3: TGCAGCGTGCACAGGGGGCCTAACTATGGCTACACCTTC. The rearrangement links TRBV29-1 to TRBJ1-2; the match to TRBD1 covers 9 bases. V shed 6 bases, J shed 0 bases, and the junction held 2 bases outside the gene matches. Germline CDR1 and CDR2: SQVTM and ANQGSEA. This CDR3 spans 13 amino acids.

This clonotype was counted only a few times. This CDR3 is CASSPVGGMVSYEQYF. The CDR3 region has the DNA TGTGCCAGCAGCCCCGTTGGGGGTATGGTGTCCTACGAGCAGTACTTC. The chain is built from TRBV9 and TRBJ2-7; D may correspond to TRBD1 or TRBD2 (5 bases each). This CDR3 contains 16 residues. The germline gives CDR1 SGDLS, CDR2 YYNGEE. V was trimmed by 4 bases and J by 1 base, leaving 18 bases between them.

The table lists this clonotype with many counts. V is TRBV28 and J is TRBJ2-1; perhaps TRBD2 as D (5 bases). Germline V gene sequence: CDR1 MDHEN, CDR2 SYDVKM. Trimming removed 2 bases at V and 11 bases at J, with 10 bases between. The CDR3 has 12 residues. As DNA, the CDR3 is TGTGCCAGCAGTTTACCGCGGGTTCAGCAGTTCTTC. Its protein is CASSLPRVQQFF.

This clonotype was recorded a few times. This CDR3 is CASKEGPKNIQYF. CDR3 DNA sequence: TGTGCCAGCAAAGAGGGACCCAAAAACATTCAGTACTTC. V is TRBV6-1 and J is TRBJ2-4; perhaps D is TRBD1 or TRBD2 (5 bases each). Per the germline V gene, CDR1 is MNHNS and CDR2 is SASEGT. The CDR3 loop spans 13 amino acids. V was trimmed by 7 bases and J by 2 bases, leaving 9 bases between them.